What follows are 9 T cell receptor beta chains derived from one specimen sequenced in a study of cytotoxic CD8 clonotypes in ibrutinib-treated CLL. Produced via immunoSEQ multiplex PCR; TCRdb's table is partial and in-frame only. The sample lists about 58,000 clones; roughly 70% were seen once. The source material was PBMCs, sampled after 12 months of ibrutinib treatment. These receptor sequences come from a human donor with chronic lymphocytic leukemia.

J is TRBJ2-6 and V is TRBV18; D is uncertain. V lost 6 bases and J lost 0, with 9 bases in between. CDR3 length: 15 residues. CDR1 is KGHSH and CDR2 is LQKENI in the germline V gene. The CDR3: CASSPVYSGANVLTF. In nucleotides, the CDR3 is TGTGCCAGCTCCCCCGTATACTCTGGGGCCAACGTCCTGACTTTC.

This clone was seen a single time. This chain connects TRBV7-2 to TRBJ2-7; D is perhaps TRBD1 (5 bases). This CDR3 region has 12 residues. V lost 4 bases to trimming and J lost 6 bases, with 10 bases between them. Germline V gene lookup returns CDR1 SGHTA and CDR2 FQGNSA. This CDR3 reads CASSSRVGEQYF. The DNA of the CDR3 is TGTGCCAGCAGCTCCAGGGTTGGCGAGCAGTACTTC.

This chain connects TRBV5-1 to TRBJ2-2; tentative D call: TRBD1 (5 bases). There are 16 residues in the CDR3. The germline V gene has CDR1 SGHRS and CDR2 YFSETQ. Trimming removed 4 bases from V and 1 base from J, with 14 bases in between. The CDR3 sequence: CASSVTGSLNTGELFF. The CDR3 DNA reads TGCGCCAGCAGCGTCACAGGTTCACTGAACACCGGGGAGCTGTTTTTT.

The CDR3 sequence: CASSQLSGEAYEQYF. The CDR3 bases are TGTGCCAGCAGCCAGTTATCGGGGGAGGCCTACGAGCAGTACTTC. V is TRBV5-4 and J is TRBJ2-7; D is possibly TRBD2 (6 bases). CDR1 is SGHNT and CDR2 is YYREEE in the germline V gene (reference sequence). This CDR3 is 15 amino acids long. V lost 4 bases and J lost 2, with 16 bases in between. Using reference TRBV5-4 and TRBJ2-7 for the parts outside the CDR3, the full variable domain is ETGVTQSPTHLIKTRGQQVTLRCSSQSGHNTVSWYQQALGQGPQFIFQYYREEENGRGNFPPRFSGLQFPNYSSELNVNALELDDSALYLCASSQLSGEAYEQYFGPGTRLTVT.

The genes are TRBV12-2 and TRBJ1-1; TRBD1, the D gene given by the table, was not confirmed from the DNA. TRBV12-2 is designated a pseudogene. The CDR3 covers 13 residues. The CDR3 region is CASRLAWTGFAFF. DNA of the CDR3: TGTGCAAGTCGCTTAGCATGGACAGGTTTCGCTTTCTTT.

The rearrangement uses TRBV7-3 and TRBJ2-1, with 11 bases matching TRBD2. CDR1 and CDR2 (germline): SGHTA, FQGTGA. V dropped 2 bases and J dropped 7; count of bases not matched to a gene: 7. This CDR3 spans 16 amino acids. The DNA of the CDR3 is TGTGCCAGCAGCTTACGGGGACTAGCGGTATATAATGAGCAGTTCTTC. Amino acids: CASSLRGLAVYNEQFF.

The chain carries TRBV13 and TRBJ2-4; D call uncertain. This CDR3 is built from 14 residues. The germline V gene encodes CDR1 PRHDT and CDR2 FYEKMQ (reference sequence). V was cut by 8 bases and J by 0 bases, with 11 bases left in between. The CDR3 region has the DNA TGTGCCAGCCCCCTTTCTGTAGCCAAAAACATTCAGTACTTC. It codes for CASPLSVAKNIQYF.

This sequence joins TRBV6-5 and TRBJ2-1; D possibly corresponds to TRBD1 (6 bases). Germline CDR1 and CDR2: MNHEY and SVGAGI. The germline V and J ends were trimmed by 5 bases and 0 bases, with 11 bases remaining between them. CDR3 length: 15 residues. In nucleotides, the CDR3 is TGTGCCAGCAGTCGGGACACCTTCTCCTACAATGAGCAGTTCTTC. Protein: CASSRDTFSYNEQFF.

V usage is TRBV7-9 and J usage is TRBJ2-5, with D tentatively TRBD1 or TRBD2 (6 bases each). The V gene's germline CDR1 is SEHNR and CDR2 FQNEAQ (reference sequence). This CDR3 contains 16 residues. Trimming cost V 5 bases and J 5 bases, with 21 bases left between them. CDR3 bases: TGTGCCAGCAGCCTCGAAGGGGGGCAGCCCGGGGAGACCCAGTACTTC. This gives the protein CASSLEGGQPGETQYF.